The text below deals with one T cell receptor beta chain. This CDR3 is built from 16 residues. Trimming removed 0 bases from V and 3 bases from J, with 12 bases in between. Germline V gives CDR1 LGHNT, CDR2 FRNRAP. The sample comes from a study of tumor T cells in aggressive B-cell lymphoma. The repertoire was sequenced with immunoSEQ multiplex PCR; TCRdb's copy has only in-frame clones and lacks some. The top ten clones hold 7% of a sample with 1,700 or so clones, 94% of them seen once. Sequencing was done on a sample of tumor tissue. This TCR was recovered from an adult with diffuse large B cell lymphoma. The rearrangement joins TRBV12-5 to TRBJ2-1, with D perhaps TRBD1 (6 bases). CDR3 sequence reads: CASGLVGLGGYNEQFF. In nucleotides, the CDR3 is TGTGCTAGTGGTTTGGTTGGGCTAGGGGGCTACAATGAGCAGTTCTTC.